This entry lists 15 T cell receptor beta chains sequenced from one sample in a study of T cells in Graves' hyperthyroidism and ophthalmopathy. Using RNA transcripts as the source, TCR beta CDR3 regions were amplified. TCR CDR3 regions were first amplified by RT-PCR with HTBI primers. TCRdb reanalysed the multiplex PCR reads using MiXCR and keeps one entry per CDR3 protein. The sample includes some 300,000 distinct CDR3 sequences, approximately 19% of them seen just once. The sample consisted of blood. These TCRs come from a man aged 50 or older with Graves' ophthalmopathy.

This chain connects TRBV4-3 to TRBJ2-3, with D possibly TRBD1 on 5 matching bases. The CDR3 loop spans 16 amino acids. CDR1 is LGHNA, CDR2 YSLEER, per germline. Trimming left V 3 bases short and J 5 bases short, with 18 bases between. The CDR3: CASSQEGGAVKDTQYF. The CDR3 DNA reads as TGCGCCAGCAGCCAGGAAGGTGGGGCGGTCAAAGATACGCAGTATTTT.

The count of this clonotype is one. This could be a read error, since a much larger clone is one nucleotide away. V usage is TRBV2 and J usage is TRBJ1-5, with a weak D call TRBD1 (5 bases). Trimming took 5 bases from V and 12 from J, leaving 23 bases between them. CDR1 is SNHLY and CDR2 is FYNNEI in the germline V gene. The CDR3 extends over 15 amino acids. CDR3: CASSSSILTVSRQHF. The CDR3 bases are TGTGCCAGCAGTTCATCTATTTTGACAGTTTCCCGCCAGCATTTT.

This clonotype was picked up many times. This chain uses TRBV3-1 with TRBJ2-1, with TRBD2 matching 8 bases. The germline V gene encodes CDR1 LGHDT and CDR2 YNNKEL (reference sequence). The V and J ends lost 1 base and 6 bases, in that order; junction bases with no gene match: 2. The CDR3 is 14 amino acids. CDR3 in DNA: TGTGCCAGCAGCCAAGTCGGACTAGCCAATGAGCAGTTCTTC. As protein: CASSQVGLANEQFF.

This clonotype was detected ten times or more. In DNA, the CDR3 is TGCGCCAGCAGTAGGGGAGGGGTGGACACTGAAGCTTTCTTT. It encodes CASSRGGVDTEAFF. The rearrangement uses TRBV5-1 and TRBJ1-1; tentative D call: TRBD1 (5 bases). With 5 bases removed from V and 3 bases from J, the gap between germline ends came to 14 bases. Germline-derived CDR1 and CDR2 are SGHRS and YFSETQ. The CDR3 totals 14 residues.

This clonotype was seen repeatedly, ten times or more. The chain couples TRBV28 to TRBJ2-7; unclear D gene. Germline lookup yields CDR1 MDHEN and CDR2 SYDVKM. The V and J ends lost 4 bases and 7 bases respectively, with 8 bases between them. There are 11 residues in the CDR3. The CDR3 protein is CASSSLGEQYF. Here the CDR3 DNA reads TGTGCCAGCAGTTCTTTAGGTGAGCAGTACTTC.

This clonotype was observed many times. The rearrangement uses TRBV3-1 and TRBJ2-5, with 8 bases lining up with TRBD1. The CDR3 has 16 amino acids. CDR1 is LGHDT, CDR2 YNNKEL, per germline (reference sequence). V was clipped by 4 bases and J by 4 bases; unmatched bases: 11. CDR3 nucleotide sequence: TGTGCCAGCAGCCCCGCGGGGCAGGGGGCCCGAGAGACCCAGTACTTC. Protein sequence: CASSPAGQGARETQYF.

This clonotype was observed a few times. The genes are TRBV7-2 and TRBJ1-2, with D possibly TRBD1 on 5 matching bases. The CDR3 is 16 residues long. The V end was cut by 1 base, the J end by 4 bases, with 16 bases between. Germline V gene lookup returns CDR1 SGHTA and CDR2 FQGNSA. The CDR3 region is CASSLGAGRVGYGYTF. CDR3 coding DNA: TGTGCCAGCAGCTTAGGCGCCGGCAGGGTCGGCTATGGCTACACCTTC.

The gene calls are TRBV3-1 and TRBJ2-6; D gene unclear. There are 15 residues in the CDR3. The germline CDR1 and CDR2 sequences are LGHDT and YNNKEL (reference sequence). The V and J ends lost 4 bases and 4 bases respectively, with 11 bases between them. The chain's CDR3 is CASSPYGSGANVLTF. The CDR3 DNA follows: TGTGCCAGCAGCCCATATGGAAGCGGGGCCAACGTCCTGACTTTC.

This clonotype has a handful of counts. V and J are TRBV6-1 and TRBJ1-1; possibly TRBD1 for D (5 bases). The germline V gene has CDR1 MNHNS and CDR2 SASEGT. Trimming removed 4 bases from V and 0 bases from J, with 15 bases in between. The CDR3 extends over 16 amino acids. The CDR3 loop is CASSAGLGGMNTEAFF. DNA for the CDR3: TGTGCCAGCAGTGCGGGTCTGGGGGGGATGAACACTGAAGCTTTCTTT.

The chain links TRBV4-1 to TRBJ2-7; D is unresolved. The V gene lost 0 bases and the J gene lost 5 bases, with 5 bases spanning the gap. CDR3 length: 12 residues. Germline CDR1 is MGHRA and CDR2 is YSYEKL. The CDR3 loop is CASSQDDNEQYF. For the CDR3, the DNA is TGCGCCAGCAGCCAAGATGACAACGAGCAGTACTTC.

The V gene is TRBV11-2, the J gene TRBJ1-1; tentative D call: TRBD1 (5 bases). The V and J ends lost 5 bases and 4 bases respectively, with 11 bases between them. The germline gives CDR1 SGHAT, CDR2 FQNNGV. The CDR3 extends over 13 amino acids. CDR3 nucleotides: TGTGCCAGCAGCCCGACAGAAAGCACTGAAGCTTTCTTT. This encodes CASSPTESTEAFF.

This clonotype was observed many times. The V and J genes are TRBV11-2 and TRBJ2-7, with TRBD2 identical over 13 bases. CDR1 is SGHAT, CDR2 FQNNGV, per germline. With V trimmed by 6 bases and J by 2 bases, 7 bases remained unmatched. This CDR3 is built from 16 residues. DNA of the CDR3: TGTGCCAGCAGGGGACTAGCGGGGAGAGGGGCCTACGAGCAGTACTTC. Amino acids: CASRGLAGRGAYEQYF.

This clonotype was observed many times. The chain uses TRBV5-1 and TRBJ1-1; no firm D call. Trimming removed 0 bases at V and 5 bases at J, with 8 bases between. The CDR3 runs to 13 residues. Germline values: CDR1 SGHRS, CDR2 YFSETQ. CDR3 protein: CASSLASGTEAFF. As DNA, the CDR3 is TGCGCCAGCAGCTTGGCTTCGGGGACTGAAGCTTTCTTT.

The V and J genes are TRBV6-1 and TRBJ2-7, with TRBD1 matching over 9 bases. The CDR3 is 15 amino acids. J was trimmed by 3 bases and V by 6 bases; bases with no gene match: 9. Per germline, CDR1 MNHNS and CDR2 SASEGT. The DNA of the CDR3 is TGTGCCAGCAGGAAACCGGGACAGGGAGGCTACGAGCAGTACTTC. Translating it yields CASRKPGQGGYEQYF.

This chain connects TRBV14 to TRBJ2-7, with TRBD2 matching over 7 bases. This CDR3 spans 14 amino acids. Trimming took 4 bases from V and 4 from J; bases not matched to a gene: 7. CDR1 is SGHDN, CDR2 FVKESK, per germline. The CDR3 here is CASSRWGGTYEQYF. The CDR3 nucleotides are TGTGCCAGCAGCCGGTGGGGGGGGACGTACGAGCAGTACTTC. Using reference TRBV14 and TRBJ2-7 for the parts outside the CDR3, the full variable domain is EAGVTQFPSHSVIEKGQTVTLRCDPISGHDNLYWYRRVMGKEIKFLLHFVKESKQDESGMPNNRFLAERTGGTYSTLKVQPAELEDSGVYFCASSRWGGTYEQYFGPGTRLTVT.